There are many counts of the clone carrying this T cell receptor beta chain. The data were taken from a study of T cells in Graves' hyperthyroidism and ophthalmopathy. RNA transcripts were the template for amplifying TCR beta CDR3 regions. RT-PCR in the first round (using the HTBI primer set) targeted the TCR CDR3. Via MiXCR, TCRdb re-called the multiplex PCR reads, giving one row per CDR3 protein. The data contain 100,000 to 140,000 distinct CDR3 sequences, 16% of them singletons. CDR3 length equals 15 residues. The V gene end was trimmed by 4 bases and the J gene end by 4 bases; junction bases not matched to a gene: 10. Germline V lookup: CDR1 SQVTM, CDR2 ANQGSEA.

The source material was blood. The TCR was taken from a woman in her 50s with Graves' hyperthyroidism. The rearrangement links TRBV29-1 to TRBJ2-7; the match to TRBD2 covers 10 bases. CDR3: CSVVGLAGDPYEQYF. In nucleotides, the CDR3 is TGCAGCGTTGTTGGGCTAGCGGGAGACCCATACGAGCAGTACTTC.